Each of the 28 T cell receptor beta chains below was sequenced from the same sample in a study of blood T cell repertoires in COVID-19. Sequencing was performed with immunoSEQ multiplex PCR; in TCRdb, only in-frame clones are kept and a portion is missing. The repertoire includes approximately 81,000 clones, around 82% of them detected once, and approximately 7.3% sits in the top ten. The sample was peripheral blood. Every receptor here comes from a human donor in a cohort sampled during active COVID-19.

The chain's CDR3 is CASSLIGERGGSETQYF. CDR3 in DNA: TGTGCCAGCAGCTTAATTGGCGAGCGGGGGGGTTCCGAGACCCAGTACTTC. The V gene is TRBV7-3, the J gene TRBJ2-5, with 10 bases aligning to TRBD2. This CDR3 is 17 amino acids long. V lost 1 base to trimming and J lost 5 bases; unmatched junction nucleotides: 10. Per germline, CDR1 SGHTA and CDR2 FQGTGA.

Concerning this clone itself: The junction does not match germline at one end; this may be a read error. V and J are TRBV4-3 and TRBJ1-1; D remains ambiguous. The CDR3 length is 15 residues. The germline V gene has CDR1 LGHNA and CDR2 YSLEER. The CDR3 sequence: CASSQDVDLKTEAFF. DNA of the CDR3: TGCGCCAGCAGCCAAGATGTCGACTTGAAAACTGAAGCTTTCTTT.

A few counts support this clone. This CDR3 is CASSLQDYGYTF. CDR3 sequence (DNA): TGTGCCAGCAGCCTACAGGACTATGGCTACACCTTC. The V call is TRBV3-1 (or the pseudogene TRBV3-2), the J call TRBJ1-2; a weak D match, TRBD1 (5 bases). Germline V gene data show CDR1 as LGHDT and CDR2 as YNNKEL (reference sequence). The V and J ends lost 4 bases and 3 bases respectively, with 6 bases between them. This CDR3 region has 12 residues.

The count of this clone is one. This chain uses TRBV7-2 with TRBJ2-6; 13 nucleotides align to TRBD2. CDR1 and CDR2 from the germline V gene are SGHTA and FQGNSA. The junction had 0 bases not matched to a gene; V was cut back by 1 base and J by 0 bases. The CDR3 is made up of 18 amino acids. CDR3 protein: CASSLGLAGGSGANVLTF. The CDR3 DNA follows: TGTGCCAGCAGCTTAGGACTAGCGGGGGGCTCTGGGGCCAACGTCCTGACTTTC.

This CDR3 is CASSNPTGGGGEKLFF. The CDR3 coding sequence is TGCGCCAGCAGCAACCCTACAGGGGGCGGGGGTGAAAAACTGTTTTTT. This chain links TRBV5-1 with TRBJ1-4; the match to TRBD1 covers 9 bases. With V trimmed by 4 bases and J by 7 bases, 11 bases remained unmatched. Per germline, CDR1 SGHRS and CDR2 YFSETQ. The CDR3 runs 16 residues.

The rearrangement links TRBV7-9 to TRBJ1-1; TRBD1 is a possible D gene (6 bases). Trimming took 3 bases from V and 6 from J, leaving 14 bases between them. This CDR3 is 14 amino acids long. Germline-derived CDR1 and CDR2 are SEHNR and FQNEAQ (reference sequence). The CDR3 sequence: CASSFLQGRAEAFF. The CDR3 DNA sequence: TGTGCCAGCAGCTTCCTTCAGGGGCGCGCTGAAGCTTTCTTT.

This chain links TRBV7-8 with TRBJ1-1; no definite D call. CDR3 size: 12 residues. V lost 5 bases and J 1 base, leaving 5 bases between the germline ends. CDR1 is SGHVS, CDR2 FQNEAQ, per germline. The CDR3 reads CASSRQNTEAFF. CDR3 in DNA: TGTGCCAGCAGCCGACAGAACACTGAAGCTTTCTTT.

This clone has only a few counts. The chain has TRBV3-1 (or the pseudogene TRBV3-2) and TRBJ1-3; D not certain. Per the germline V gene, CDR1 is LGHDT and CDR2 is YNNKEL (reference sequence). V dropped 3 bases and J dropped 1 base, with 10 bases sitting between them. The CDR3 contains 15 residues. The CDR3 region has the DNA TGTGCCAGCAGCCATGAGGCGGGGTCTGGAAACACCATATATTTT. Translation gives CASSHEAGSGNTIYF.

The gene calls are TRBV7-2 and TRBJ2-7, with D possibly matching TRBD2 (5 bases). Trimming left V 3 bases short and J 0 bases short, with 15 bases between. Germline V gives CDR1 SGHTA, CDR2 FQGNSA. CDR3 length: 16 amino acids. CDR3 nucleotide sequence: TGTGCCAGCAGCTTGGAACTAGGTCACCTCTCCTACGAGCAGTACTTC. Protein product: CASSLELGHLSYEQYF.

Only a few counts were recorded for this clone. The chain has TRBV19 and TRBJ2-7, with 8 bases aligning to TRBD1. This CDR3 region has 14 residues. Trimming took 5 bases from V and 6 from J; bases not matched to a gene: 9. Germline CDR1 reads LNHDA; CDR2 reads SQIVND (reference sequence). CDR3 residues: CASSPGTGYFEQYF. In DNA form, the CDR3 reads TGTGCCAGTAGTCCCGGGACAGGTTATTTCGAGCAGTACTTC.

The V gene is TRBV19, the J gene TRBJ2-2; 8 bases fit TRBD1. The CDR3 is made up of 15 amino acids. V dropped 6 bases and J dropped 5; count of bases not matched to a gene: 8. Germline CDR1 LNHDA, CDR2 SQIVND (reference sequence). As DNA, the CDR3 is TGTGCCAGTAGCAATGACAGGGGATCGACCGGGGAGCTGTTTTTT. Its protein is CASSNDRGSTGELFF.

The CDR3 DNA follows: TGTGCCAGCAGCCCAGGGACTGGCGCTTATACGCAGTATTTT. Translating it yields CASSPGTGAYTQYF. This chain joins TRBV5-8 and TRBJ2-3, with D maybe TRBD2 (6 bases). Germline V gene data show CDR1 as SGHTS and CDR2 as YDEGEE. The V and J ends lost 4 bases and 7 bases respectively, with 16 bases between them. This CDR3 comprises 14 residues.

CDR3 amino acids: CASSLDPGTGKWKAFF. The CDR3 DNA sequence: TGTGCCAGCAGCTTGGACCCCGGGACAGGGAAGTGGAAAGCTTTCTTT. The chain joins TRBV7-9 to TRBJ1-1, with TRBD1 matching 9 bases. The CDR3 runs 16 residues. V was pared by 3 bases and J by 9 bases, with 14 bases of the junction left unmatched. The germline V gene encodes CDR1 SEHNR and CDR2 FQNEAQ (reference sequence).

This chain links TRBV11-1 with TRBJ2-7; perhaps TRBD1 as D (6 bases). The CDR3 spans 13 residues. Trimming removed 1 base at V and 4 bases at J, with 8 bases between. Germline V lookup: CDR1 SGHAT, CDR2 FQDESV (reference sequence). The CDR3 is CASSLVTGYEQYF. CDR3 sequence (DNA): TGTGCCAGCAGCTTAGTCACAGGGTACGAGCAGTACTTC.

Written as DNA, the CDR3 is TGTGCCAGCTCACCAAGAGAGTCTGGAAACACCATATATTTT. Its translation: CASSPRESGNTIYF. The J gene is TRBJ1-3, the V gene TRBV18; no definite D call. The CDR3 extends over 14 amino acids. Germline V gives CDR1 KGHSH, CDR2 LQKENI. V shed 2 bases and J shed 1 base, with 6 bases lying between them.

This clone appeared a few times. This chain connects TRBV19 to TRBJ1-1, with D possibly being TRBD1 (6 bases). The CDR3 spans 14 residues. Germline lookup yields CDR1 LNHDA and CDR2 SQIVND (reference sequence). The ends were cut back, 5 bases at V and 4 bases at J, with 14 bases in the middle. The CDR3 loop is CASSVTGPVTEAFF. CDR3 nucleotides: TGTGCCAGTAGTGTAACAGGGCCGGTCACTGAAGCTTTCTTT.

J is TRBJ1-1 and V is TRBV25-1; perhaps TRBD1 as D (5 bases). V shed 4 bases and J shed 7 bases, with 19 bases lying between them. This CDR3 has 15 residues. CDR1 is MGHDK and CDR2 is SYGVNS in the germline V gene. CDR3 residues: CASSADQGPRIEAFF. The DNA of the CDR3 is TGTGCCAGCAGTGCGGACCAGGGTCCCCGTATTGAAGCTTTCTTT.

The chain couples TRBV27 to TRBJ2-2; no firm D call. Per the germline V gene, CDR1 is MNHEY and CDR2 is SMNVEV (reference sequence). V was clipped by 7 bases and J by 5 bases, with 14 bases between them. The CDR3 is 14 residues long. The CDR3 reads CASTSRSWTGELFF. CDR3 nucleotide sequence: TGTGCCAGCACCTCTAGAAGCTGGACCGGGGAGCTGTTTTTT.

This clone was counted between two and nine times. The chain joins TRBV19 to TRBJ1-2, with D perhaps TRBD1 (6 bases). Per germline, CDR1 LNHDA and CDR2 SQIVND (reference sequence). There are 12 residues in the CDR3. Between the trimmed V and J ends, which lost 9 bases and 6 bases, there was a span of 14 bases. Here the CDR3 reads CASLQGPDGYTF. The CDR3 DNA reads as TGTGCCAGCTTACAGGGCCCGGATGGCTACACCTTC.

This clone was counted once. In nucleotides, the CDR3 is TGTGCCAGCGGCGAACAGGGGGACTATGGCTACACCTTC. It yields the protein CASGEQGDYGYTF. V usage is TRBV6-5 and J usage is TRBJ1-2; 8 bases map to TRBD1. CDR1 and CDR2 from the germline V gene are MNHEY and SVGAGI. With V trimmed by 8 bases and J by 3 bases, 5 bases remained unmatched. CDR3 length: 13 residues.

The rearrangement links TRBV9 to TRBJ1-2, with 11 bases fitting TRBD1. CDR3 length: 16 residues. In germline, CDR1 is SGDLS, CDR2 YYNGEE. Trimming removed 3 bases from V and 1 base from J; junction bases left unmatched: 5. CDR3 region: CASSDLDRGLNYGYTF. The CDR3 DNA reads as TGTGCCAGCAGCGATCTGGACAGGGGGCTTAACTATGGCTACACCTTC.

In this sample, this clone turned up a few times. Other DNA sequences in this sample translate to the same CDR3. V usage is TRBV7-9 and J usage is TRBJ1-6, with D tentatively TRBD1 (6 bases). The CDR3 length is 14 residues. Germline CDR1 is SEHNR and CDR2 is FQNEAQ (reference sequence). V was trimmed by 1 base and J by 7 bases, leaving 8 bases between them. CDR3 in amino acids: CASSLGGQNSPLHF. DNA for the CDR3: TGTGCCAGCAGCTTAGGGGGGCAAAATTCACCCCTCCACTTT. The variable domain in full, completed from reference TRBV7-9 and TRBJ1-6, reads DTGVSQNPRHKITKRGQNVTFRCDPISEHNRLYWYRQTLGQGPEFLTYFQNEAQLEKSRLLSDRFSAERPKGSFSTLEIQRTEQGDSAMYLCASSLGGQNSPLHFGNGTRLTVT.

This clone was picked up a small number of times. The chain links TRBV10-2 to TRBJ2-1; possible D gene TRBD2, 6 bases. Trimming left V 6 bases short and J 7 bases short, with 13 bases between. The CDR3 is 13 residues long. Germline V gene sequence: CDR1 WSHSY, CDR2 SAAADI. CDR3 in amino acids: CASREGRGNEQFF. CDR3 sequence (DNA): TGCGCCAGCAGGGAGGGCAGAGGGAATGAGCAGTTCTTC.

J is TRBJ1-1 and V is TRBV2; D might be TRBD1 (6 bases). Germline CDR1 reads SNHLY; CDR2 reads FYNNEI. The CDR3 sequence is 14 residues long. V was cut by 6 bases and J by 5 bases, with 16 bases left in between. This CDR3 reads CASRSTGSWTEAFF. In DNA, the CDR3 is TGTGCCAGCAGGTCAACAGGGTCGTGGACTGAAGCTTTCTTT.

The chain carries TRBV7-2 and TRBJ1-1; TRBD1 matches at 7 bases. Losses at the gene ends were 6 bases for V and 8 bases for J; bases not matched to a gene: 12. Germline lookup yields CDR1 SGHTA and CDR2 FQGNSA. The CDR3 is made up of 14 amino acids. Here the CDR3 reads CASSYYGTDSEAFF. The CDR3, as DNA: TGTGCCAGCAGTTATTACGGGACAGACTCGGAAGCTTTCTTT.

Details on this clone: Other DNA sequences of this sample code for an identical CDR3. The chain employs TRBV7-9 and TRBJ1-5, with 11 bases lining up with TRBD1. The CDR3 has 15 residues. V lost 0 bases and J lost 6; bases outside the gene matches: 1. Per germline, CDR1 SEHNR and CDR2 FQNEAQ (reference sequence). CDR3 in DNA: TGTGCCAGCAGCTTAGCGGGACAGGGGGGTCAGCCCCAGCATTTT. It codes for CASSLAGQGGQPQHF.

The chain joins TRBV10-3 to TRBJ2-3, with TRBD2 identical over 9 bases. The germline gives CDR1 ENHRY, CDR2 SYGVKD. V lost 6 bases, J lost 2 bases, and 6 bases stayed unmatched. The length of the CDR3 is 15 residues. The CDR3 bases are TGTGCCATCAGCGAGAGCGGGGGGTCCACAGATACGCAGTATTTT. This gives the protein CAISESGGSTDTQYF.

The chain couples TRBV7-3 to TRBJ1-2; 12 bases line up with TRBD1. The germline V gene has CDR1 SGHTA and CDR2 FQGTGA. After removal of 6 bases from V and 7 bases from J, the junction contained 18 bases not matched to a gene. The CDR3 contains 18 residues. CDR3 residues: CASSPGPGQGAVVSGYTF. CDR3 DNA sequence: TGTGCCAGCAGTCCCGGCCCGGGACAGGGGGCCGTCGTGAGTGGCTACACCTTC.